This T cell receptor beta chain was identified in a study of preoperative IRX-2 immunotherapy in early breast cancer. TCRdb's copy holds only in-frame clones and misses some; the assay was immunoSEQ multiplex PCR. The sample consists of roughly 93,000 clones, roughly 90% of them appearing once. Treatment meaning: preoperative locoregional IRX-2 cytokine immunotherapy. This phase Ib study tested locoregional IRX-2 cytokine immunotherapy given before surgery. In the case of this clone: At one end, the junction sequence differs from germline, possibly due to a read error.

This CDR3 spans 13 amino acids. CDR1 and CDR2 from the germline V gene are MNHGY and SAAAGT. This rearrangement joins TRBV6-8 to TRBJ2-7; D is possibly TRBD1 (5 bases). The sequence was obtained from a human donor with breast cancer. Sequencing used tumor tissue, obtained after IRX-2 immunotherapy. CDR3 loop: CAISSREAYEQYF. The CDR3, as DNA: TGTGCCATCAGTTCCAGGGAAGCCTACGAGCAGTACTTC.